This TCR beta chain emerged from a study of blood T cell repertoires in COVID-19. Study background: Spain, Italy and the United States supplied samples that represented acute and convalescent COVID-19. T cells, B-cell-depleted T cells, or PBMCs provided the cDNA or gDNA that served as material.

Per the original data handling: Amplification with reference gene primers provided the estimates of nucleated cell counts. Repertoires were generated with immunoSEQ multiplex PCR, while TCRdb's copy carries only in-frame clones and drops some. The DNA gave D and trimming, while V, J and clone size come from that table. The sample yields more than 65,000 clones, about four fifths seen once. This receptor was taken from an elderly woman with acute or convalescent COVID-19. The specimen sequenced was peripheral blood.

This chain's CDR3 is CASRSLGQGLETQYF. The CDR3 DNA is TGTGCCAGCCGAAGCCTGGGACAGGGGTTAGAGACCCAGTACTTC. The J gene is TRBJ2-5, the V gene TRBV6-5; 10 bases map to TRBD1. This CDR3 is built from 15 residues. Germline trimming cut 8 bases from V and 4 bases from J; bases unmatched to any gene: 10. Per germline, CDR1 MNHEY and CDR2 SVGAGI.